The rows below give T cell receptor beta chains drawn from one sample of a study of T cell repertoires in cytomegalovirus infection. Each CDR3 protein is one row after TCRdb ran MiXCR on the reads. The data contain 150,000 to 160,000 distinct CDR3 sequences, about 20% of them seen just once; the ten biggest clones take up over 9.5%. The source material was PBMCs. All receptors come from a human donor in good health (CMV status not recorded). Some clones in this sample may be carry-over from other donors' samples. Each CDR3 is given with its conserved first and last residue. The order of the fields is D gene, V gene, clone size, J gene, CDR3 DNA, CDR3 protein. A D gene is named only where the DNA matches it firmly. The size of a clone is reported for some rows only, either as once, few or many, or as a class for expanded clones.

>TRBD2|TRBV12-3/TRBV12-4|.|TRBJ2-2
TGTGCCAGCTCCTTCGGGCTAGCGGGAACCGGGGAGCTGTTTTTT
CASSFGLAGTGELFF
>TRBD2|TRBV19|.|TRBJ2-1
TGTGCCAGTACCACGCGGGGGAGCTCCTACAATGAGCAGTTCTTC
CASTTRGSSYNEQFF
>.|TRBV12-3/TRBV12-4|few|TRBJ2-3
TGTGCCAGCAGTGACCCCGGGGAGCGGGGCACAGATACGCAGTATTTT
CASSDPGERGTDTQYF
>TRBD2|TRBV20-1|.|TRBJ2-3
TGCAGTGCTAGGGGGATAGCGGGAACAGATACGCAGTATTTT
CSARGIAGTDTQYF
>.|TRBV28|.|TRBJ1-4
TGTGCCAGCAGTTTCATTCGGGCTAATGAAAAACTGTTTTTT
CASSFIRANEKLFF
>TRBD1|TRBV28|.|TRBJ2-7
TGTGCCAGCAGCTACAGGGGGCCCAACGAGCAGTACTTC
CASSYRGPNEQYF
>.|TRBV7-2|many|TRBJ1-1
TGTGCCAGCAGCCAAGGGGGGCGACAAGAAGCTTTCTTT
CASSQGGRQEAFF
>.|TRBV14|.|TRBJ1-1
TGTGCCAGCAGTCGTGGGTGGTTCATGAACACTGAAGCTTTCTTT
CASSRGWFMNTEAFF
>TRBD2|TRBV7-2|many|TRBJ2-7
TGTGCCAGCAGCTTAGAACTGCGACTAGCGGGGTACACCTACGAGCAGTACTTC
CASSLELRLAGYTYEQYF
>.|TRBV7-3|.|TRBJ2-2
TGTGCCTACACCGGGGAGCTGTTTTTT
CAYTGELFF
>TRBD1|TRBV28|.|TRBJ1-4
TGTGCCAGCAGGACCGACAGGGGGCCGTCTTATGAAAAACTGTTTTTT
CASRTDRGPSYEKLFF
>TRBD2|TRBV28|many|TRBJ2-1
TGTGCCAGCAGTTTTACTAGCGGCTACAATGAGCAGTTCTTC
CASSFTSGYNEQFF
>TRBD2|TRBV7-9|few|TRBJ2-7
TGTGCCAGCAGCCTTACTAGCGGGAGGACCCACGAGCAGTACTTC
CASSLTSGRTHEQYF
>.|TRBV15|.|TRBJ1-1
TGTGCCACCAGCAGATCCTACAGCACTGAAGCTTTCTTT
CATSRSYSTEAFF
>TRBD1|TRBV7-9|many|TRBJ2-1
TGTGCCAGCAGCTTCGAAACAGGGGGCTCCTACAATGAGCAGTTCTTC
CASSFETGGSYNEQFF
>.|TRBV5-1|.|TRBJ2-1
TGCGCCAGCAGCTTATTGGGTACGGAGAATGAGCAGTTCTTC
CASSLLGTENEQFF
>TRBD1|TRBV28|.|TRBJ1-1
TGTGCCAGCAGTCACAGGGGGCGCGGGAACACTGAAGCTTTCTTT
CASSHRGRGNTEAFF
>.|TRBV20-1|.|TRBJ1-2
TGCAGTGCTAGAGGGCGAACAGATAACTATGGCTACACCTTC
CSARGRTDNYGYTF
>.|TRBV5-6|.|TRBJ1-4
TGTGCCAGCATCAGGGCAGGGGACTTATGGACTAATGAAAAACTGTTTTTT
CASIRAGDLWTNEKLFF
>TRBD1|TRBV7-2|many|TRBJ2-7
TGTGCCAGCAGCCCCGGGACAGGCTACCAGCAGTACTTC
CASSPGTGYQQYF
>TRBD1|TRBV12-5|many|TRBJ1-1
TGTGCTAGTGGTTTGGCCGGGACAGGGGTTGAAGCTTTCTTT
CASGLAGTGVEAFF
>.|TRBV12-3/TRBV12-4|.|TRBJ2-3
TGTGCCAGCAGCATTCCTAGTGGGAGCACAGATACGCAGTATTTT
CASSIPSGSTDTQYF
>.|TRBV7-3|.|TRBJ2-1
TGTGCCAGCAGCTCTGGGATTGCACACAATGAGCAGTTCTTC
CASSSGIAHNEQFF
>.|TRBV27|many|TRBJ1-5
TGTGCCAGCAGTTTATGGGGGGGGAACGGCAATCAGCCCCAGCATTTT
CASSLWGGNGNQPQHF
>TRBD2|TRBV20-1|.|TRBJ2-3
TGCAGTGCTGGTCAGACTAGCGGTGATACGCAGTATTTT
CSAGQTSGDTQYF
>TRBD2|TRBV11-3|.|TRBJ2-3
TGTGCCAGCAGCTCCGGGACTAGCGGCCCTAGCACAGATACGCAGTATTTT
CASSSGTSGPSTDTQYF
>TRBD1|TRBV6-2/TRBV6-3|.|TRBJ1-5
TGTGCCAGCAGTGACTTACAGGGGAGCAATCAGCCCCAGCATTTT
CASSDLQGSNQPQHF
>TRBD2|TRBV5-1|.|TRBJ2-3
TGCGCCAGCAGCCTGCGGGAGCCCCCCACAGATACGCAGTATTTT
CASSLREPPTDTQYF
>.|TRBV6-2/TRBV6-3|few|TRBJ2-5
TGTGCCAGCAGCCGGACCGGGACTTTGTACCAAGAGACCCAGTACTTC
CASSRTGTLYQETQYF